Shown below are 8 T cell receptor beta chains from a single sample sequenced in a study of long-term antiretroviral therapy in people with HIV (dated by TCRdb to the early 2020s). The immunoSEQ hsTCRB v3.0 assay was used at survey level resolution to sequence the TRB variable region. The immuneACCESS repertoire file appears here via TCRdb, limited to in-frame rearrangements. These files lack a portion of the clones; in checked studies, under half of the deficit traces to unresolved V genes, and the cause of the others is not known. This sample gives 20,000 to 25,000 clones in total; approximately 88% of them show up just once. The ten largest clones add up to around 8.3% of the sample. Sequencing used unsorted PBMCs, obtained 1.2 years after starting antiretroviral therapy. These receptors were taken from a woman in her 40s with HIV.

This chain connects TRBV4-1 to TRBJ2-3; D is unclear. The CDR3 is 17 residues long. The germline CDR1 and CDR2 sequences are MGHRA and YSYEKL. V lost 0 bases, J lost 1 base, and 14 bases lay in between. In DNA form, the CDR3 reads TGCGCCAGCAGCCAAGATGTCCGGGTAAGAGGCACAGATACGCAGTATTTT. Its translation is CASSQDVRVRGTDTQYF.

The chain joins TRBV9 to TRBJ2-1; perhaps TRBD2 as D (5 bases). Germline assignment: CDR1 SGDLS and CDR2 YYNGEE. There are 15 residues in the CDR3. Trimming took off 0 bases at V and 2 bases at J, with 9 bases between the two ends. CDR3 coding DNA: TGTGCCAGCAGCGTAGCAAATAGCGCCTACAATGAGCAGTTCTTC. Its translation: CASSVANSAYNEQFF.

CDR3 amino acids: CASLRDRGAETQYF. CDR3 nucleotide sequence: TGTGCCAGTTTGAGGGACAGGGGTGCGGAGACCCAGTACTTC. The chain is built from TRBV2 and TRBJ2-5; 10 positions agree with TRBD1. Germline V gives CDR1 SNHLY, CDR2 FYNNEI. The CDR3 has 14 amino acids. V was clipped by 9 bases and J by 5 bases; unmatched bases: 9.

This clone was seen just once. In DNA, the CDR3 is TGTGCCAGCAGCATTGGGACAGTCTCCTACGAGCAGTACTTC. Translated, it gives CASSIGTVSYEQYF. The gene calls are TRBV7-6 and TRBJ2-7, with TRBD1 identical over 7 bases. The CDR3 runs 14 residues. The germline gives CDR1 SGHVS, CDR2 FNYEAQ. V lost 5 bases and J lost 0; bases outside the gene matches: 4.

The chain recombines TRBV4-1 with TRBJ2-7; D remains unclear. Germline V gene sequence: CDR1 MGHRA, CDR2 YSYEKL. The V gene lost 1 base and the J gene lost 4 bases, with 8 bases spanning the gap. This CDR3 contains 13 residues. CDR3 loop: CASSQVYSYEQYF. The CDR3 DNA sequence: TGCGCCAGCAGCCAAGTTTATTCTTACGAGCAGTACTTC.

The rearrangement uses TRBV14 and TRBJ2-1; 13 bases fit TRBD2. The CDR3 sequence is 19 residues long. Germline-derived CDR1 and CDR2 are SGHDN and FVKESK. Germline trimming cut 4 bases from V and 4 bases from J; bases unmatched to any gene: 13. The CDR3 region is CASSPFTGTSGTRYNEQFF. In nucleotides, the CDR3 is TGTGCCAGCAGCCCGTTTACCGGGACTAGCGGGACGAGGTACAATGAGCAGTTCTTC.

A single count supports this clone. The V and J genes are TRBV27 and TRBJ2-5, with D unresolved. CDR1 MNHEY and CDR2 SMNVEV come from the germline V gene (reference sequence). CDR3 length equals 16 residues. Trimming left V 0 bases short and J 3 bases short, with 14 bases between. The CDR3 DNA sequence: TGTGCCAGCAGTTTATCGATCAGCTACCTGAAAGAGACCCAGTACTTC. Translation: CASSLSISYLKETQYF.

This rearrangement joins TRBV7-9 to TRBJ2-3; D gene uncertain. Germline CDR1 is SEHNR and CDR2 is FQNEAQ (reference sequence). The ends were cut back, 4 bases at V and 1 base at J, with 3 bases in the middle. The CDR3 has 12 residues. This CDR3 is CASSSGTDTQYF. CDR3 nucleotides: TGTGCCAGCAGCTCCGGCACAGATACGCAGTATTTT.